These 13 T cell receptor beta chains originate from one sample sequenced in a study of blood T cell repertoires in COVID-19. TCRdb's copy holds only in-frame clones and misses some; the assay was immunoSEQ multiplex PCR. The sample holds 390,000 or so clones, more than 80% seen once. Sequencing was performed on peripheral blood. These receptors all come from a woman aged 25 to 39 with active or convalescent COVID-19.

The chain carries TRBV5-1 and TRBJ2-7, with a possible D match to TRBD2 (7 bases). Germline assignment: CDR1 SGHRS and CDR2 YFSETQ. With 4 bases removed from V and 0 bases from J, the gap between germline ends came to 11 bases. The CDR3 consists of 14 residues. The DNA of the CDR3 is TGCGCCAGCAGCGAGAGGGGGGGCTCCTACGAGCAGTACTTC. Amino acid sequence: CASSERGGSYEQYF.

This clone showed up just a few times. This chain connects TRBV4-2 to TRBJ2-5, with D unclear. The CDR3 covers 15 residues. In germline, CDR1 is LGHNA, CDR2 YNFKEQ. Trimming took 0 bases from V and 4 from J, leaving 12 bases between them. CDR3 region: CASSQEIGPSETQYF. CDR3 nucleotides: TGTGCCAGCAGCCAAGAAATCGGTCCCTCAGAGACCCAGTACTTC.

The chain is built from TRBV27 and TRBJ1-5, with D perhaps TRBD1 (5 bases). The germline V gene has CDR1 MNHEY and CDR2 SMNVEV (reference sequence). Trimming left V 2 bases short and J 0 bases short, with 11 bases between. This CDR3 comprises 16 residues. CDR3: CASSLTGLNSNQPQHF. DNA for the CDR3: TGTGCCAGCAGTTTAACAGGCCTAAATAGCAATCAGCCCCAGCATTTT.

The chain couples TRBV27 to TRBJ2-7; 7 bases agree with TRBD1. The V segment lost 5 bases and the J segment 2 bases; nucleotides outside the gene matches: 9. The CDR3 loop spans 15 amino acids. From germline, CDR1 is MNHEY and CDR2 SMNVEV (reference sequence). The CDR3 reads CASSELGTETYEQYF. CDR3 sequence (DNA): TGTGCCAGCAGTGAACTTGGGACAGAGACCTACGAGCAGTACTTC.

This chain links TRBV7-8 with TRBJ2-7, with 7 bases matching TRBD2. This CDR3 has 15 amino acids. The trim removed 5 bases at V and 0 bases at J, leaving 7 bases unmatched. Germline assignment: CDR1 SGHVS and CDR2 FQNEAQ. CDR3 sequence reads: CASSLTSANSYEQYF. The DNA of the CDR3 is TGTGCCAGCAGCCTAACTAGCGCCAACTCCTACGAGCAGTACTTC.

DNA of the CDR3: TGTGCCAGCAGCTGGGGGGCGGGAGTGCCAGATACGCAGTATTTT. This encodes CASSWGAGVPDTQYF. This chain connects TRBV7-2 to TRBJ2-3, with a weak D call TRBD2 (7 bases). There are 15 residues in the CDR3. Trimming took 4 bases from V and 4 from J, leaving 15 bases between them. In germline, CDR1 is SGHTA, CDR2 FQGNSA.

J is TRBJ1-1 and V is TRBV6-1; TRBD1 is a possible D gene (6 bases). Germline V gives CDR1 MNHNS, CDR2 SASEGT. V lost 0 bases and J lost 2, with 7 bases in between. This CDR3 spans 14 amino acids. This CDR3 is CASSEADSNTEAFF. The DNA for the CDR3 is TGTGCCAGCAGTGAAGCGGACAGCAACACTGAAGCTTTCTTT.

This chain joins TRBV6-5 and TRBJ1-2, with D perhaps matching TRBD1 (6 bases). This CDR3 contains 16 residues. V was pared by 2 bases and J by 4 bases, with 17 bases between. CDR1 is MNHEY, CDR2 SVGAGI, per germline. Here the CDR3 reads CASSYLGLGRGYGYTF. Written as DNA, the CDR3 is TGTGCCAGCAGTTACCTCGGTTTAGGCAGGGGCTATGGCTACACCTTC.

The chain has TRBV27 and TRBJ1-1; the D is unclear. Trimming left V 1 base short and J 4 bases short, with 10 bases between. The CDR3 extends over 14 amino acids. CDR1 MNHEY and CDR2 SMNVEV come from the germline V gene (reference sequence). In DNA, the CDR3 is TGTGCCAGCAGTTTATACGGGAGCGGCACTGAAGCTTTCTTT. This encodes CASSLYGSGTEAFF.

The genes are TRBV29-1 and TRBJ2-3, with D tentatively TRBD2 (6 bases). V shed 6 bases and J shed 6 bases, with 19 bases lying between them. The CDR3 covers 14 residues. Germline CDR1 is SQVTM and CDR2 is ANQGSEA. CDR3 sequence: CSVVPGLGADTQYF. The CDR3 nucleotides read TGCAGCGTCGTCCCGGGACTCGGCGCGGATACGCAGTATTTT.

This clone was detected only a few times. The chain joins TRBV29-1 to TRBJ1-2, with 7 bases that match TRBD1. The CDR3 loop spans 12 amino acids. CDR1 is SQVTM and CDR2 is ANQGSEA in the germline V gene. V shed 1 base and J 8 bases; nucleotides not matched to a gene: 4. The CDR3 spells CSVEVRGGGYTF. The CDR3 DNA reads TGCAGCGTTGAAGTTCGAGGGGGCGGCTACACCTTC.

V and J are TRBV3-1 (or the pseudogene TRBV3-2) and TRBJ2-2, with 8 nucleotides matching TRBD2. V dropped 1 base and J dropped 7; count of bases not matched to a gene: 14. CDR3 size: 18 residues. The V gene's germline CDR1 is LGHDT and CDR2 YNNKEL (reference sequence). The CDR3 loop is CASSQVVLASGGVGELFF. The CDR3 nucleotides read TGTGCCAGCAGCCAAGTTGTTTTAGCAAGCGGGGGTGTCGGGGAGCTGTTTTTT.

The rearrangement uses TRBV7-8 and TRBJ2-1; the match to TRBD2 covers 13 bases. V was pared by 4 bases and J by 0 bases, with 9 bases of the junction left unmatched. The CDR3 covers 19 residues. Germline V lookup: CDR1 SGHVS, CDR2 FQNEAQ. CDR3 DNA sequence: TGTGCCAGCAGCTCCGGACTAGCGGGGGCTGATAACTCCTACAATGAGCAGTTCTTC. It translates to CASSSGLAGADNSYNEQFF.